These T cell receptor beta chains were read from a single sample in a study of glioma-infiltrating T cells after dendritic cell vaccination. Some clones are missing from TCRdb's copy, which holds only in-frame ones; the method was immunoSEQ multiplex PCR. The sample lists about 36,000 clones; about 80% were seen once. The sequenced sample was blood, obtained before dendritic cell vaccination. These receptors all stem from a human donor with glioblastoma. Each CDR3 is given with its conserved first and last residue. The order of the fields is clone size, J gene, D gene, V gene, CDR3 DNA, CDR3 protein. The D gene is left open where the match is weak. Expanded clones are given a class, and other clones once, few, many or no size at all.

few TRBJ2-3 TRBD2 TRBV10-1 TGCGCCAGCAGTGATTCTCGGGGGGGCACAGATACGCAGTATTTT CASSDSRGGTDTQYF
. TRBJ2-7 . TRBV7-2 TGTGCCCCCTCTCCCCGCGGGGGCCAAGGAGAGGAGCAGTACTTC CAPSPRGGQGEEQYF
. TRBJ2-2 . TRBV7-2 TGTGCCAGCAGCTCGAGACAGGCGATGACCGGGGAGCTGTTTTTT CASSSRQAMTGELFF
. TRBJ1-4 . TRBV7-4 TGTGCCAGCAGCTCCTCCAATGAAAAACTGTTTTTT CASSSSNEKLFF
. TRBJ2-7 . TRBV6-1 TGTGCCAGCAATGGACAGTCCTACGAGCAGTACTTC CASNGQSYEQYF
. TRBJ1-6 TRBD1 TRBV28 TGTGCCAGCAGTCAACAGGGGGCAATCTATAATTCACCCCTCCACTTT CASSQQGAIYNSPLHF
medium-sized TRBJ2-2 TRBD1 TRBV11-2 TGTGCCAGCAGCCGACAGGGGCGAACCGGGGAGCTGTTTTTT CASSRQGRTGELFF
few TRBJ2-7 . TRBV9 TGTGCCAGCAGCATGGGAGGCGTCGGCTACGAGCAGTACTTC CASSMGGVGYEQYF
. TRBJ2-3 . TRBV30 TGTGCCTGCAAGACAGGACTCCTCACAGATACGCAGTATTTT CACKTGLLTDTQYF
. TRBJ2-2 TRBD2 TRBV4-1 TGCGCCAGCAGACGAGCGGGGGCGATGAACACCGGGGAGCTGTTTTTT CASRRAGAMNTGELFF
. TRBJ1-3 . TRBV19 TGTGCCAGTAAACGACAGCCCTCGAGCTCTGGAAACACCATATATTTT CASKRQPSSSGNTIYF
large TRBJ2-7 TRBD1 TRBV27 TGTGCCAGCAGTTCGGGGACAGGGTATGACGAGCAGTACTTC CASSSGTGYDEQYF
. TRBJ1-1 . TRBV12-2 TGTGCAAGTCGCCACAAATCCCCCGGGACATCCCGGGACACTGAAGCTTTCTTT CASRHKSPGTSRDTEAFF
. TRBJ1-5 . TRBV7-2 TGTGCCAGCAGCTTACGACAGGGCAATCAGCCCCAGCATTTT CASSLRQGNQPQHF
. TRBJ2-7 TRBD1 TRBV30 TGTGCCTGGAGTTGGGACAGGGGTTACGAGCAGTACTTC CAWSWDRGYEQYF
few TRBJ1-4 . TRBV6-5 TGTGCCAGCAGCCGCCTTCTCGGTGAAAAACTGTTTTTT CASSRLLGEKLFF
. TRBJ2-1 . TRBV30 TGTGCCTGGGGCGAGGACAATGAGCAGTTCTTC CAWGEDNEQFF
. TRBJ2-6 . TRBV5-4 TGTGCCAGCAGCCCGCCAGGGGCTGGGGCCAACGTCCTGACTTTC CASSPPGAGANVLTF
. TRBJ2-1 TRBD2 TRBV14 TGTGCCAGCAGCCGAGCGGGACTAGTGTATGAGCAGTTCTTC CASSRAGLVYEQFF
. TRBJ1-1 . TRBV5-1 TGCGCCAGCAGCGAGACAGCTTTCATGAACACTGAAGCTTTCTTT CASSETAFMNTEAFF
. TRBJ1-1 . TRBV2 TGTGCCAGCGGGGGGACGTACACTGAAGCTTTCTTT CASGGTYTEAFF
. TRBJ2-7 TRBD1 TRBV7-2 TGTGCCAGCAGCTTCAGGACAGGGGTCCACGAGCAGTACTTC CASSFRTGVHEQYF
. TRBJ2-2 TRBD2 TRBV18 TGTGCCAGCTCACCGCCCGGGACTAGTCCAACCGGGGAGCTGTTTTTT CASSPPGTSPTGELFF
. TRBJ2-7 . TRBV5-1 TGCGCCAGCAGCTTGGCCCCCGGGACTCAGACCCGCTACTACGAGCAGTACTTC CASSLAPGTQTRYYEQYF
. TRBJ2-2 . TRBV9 TGTGCCAGCAGCTTACATGGCCAGGGCACCGGGGAGCTGTTTTTT CASSLHGQGTGELFF
. TRBJ1-2 . TRBV10-2 TGCGCCAGTTGCGGGGTCTCAAGTAACTATGGCTACACCTTC CASCGVSSNYGYTF
once TRBJ2-2 TRBD1 TRBV29-1 TGCAGCGTTGCACAGGGGGCTGGGACCGGGGAGCTGTTTTTT CSVAQGAGTGELFF
once TRBJ1-6 . TRBV4-1 TGCGCCAGCAGCCAAGATCAGGGGTACTCACCCCTCCACTTT CASSQDQGYSPLHF
. TRBJ2-1 . TRBV6-5 TGTGCCAGCAGTTCCGACAGCCTAGTGGACCAGTTCTTC CASSSDSLVDQFF
. TRBJ2-2 . TRBV6-5 TGTGCCAGCAGTTACGACCAGAGTAGAGGCACCGGGGAGCTGTTTTTT CASSYDQSRGTGELFF
. TRBJ2-1 TRBD2 TRBV12-5 TGTGCTAGTGGTTTGGTACAGCGGGGCAATGAGCAGTTCTTC CASGLVQRGNEQFF
once TRBJ2-7 TRBD2 TRBV5-1 TGCGCCAGCAGCCTACCTAGCGGGGGGGCCTCCGAGCAGTACTTC CASSLPSGGASEQYF
. TRBJ2-3 TRBD2 TRBV4-2 TGTGCCAGCAGCCCCAGGGACTTTGGCGGGGGTAGCGCAGATACGCAGTATTTT CASSPRDFGGGSADTQYF
. TRBJ1-6 . TRBV6-5 TGTGCCAGCAAAACCGGGATAAATTCACCCCTCCACTTT CASKTGINSPLHF
few TRBJ1-1 . TRBV19 TGTGCCAGTAGTATAAGGCAGGGAGGGACTGAAGCTTTCTTT CASSIRQGGTEAFF
once TRBJ1-5 TRBD1 TRBV6-6 TGTGCCAGCAGTTACGGACAGGGGAGTCAGCCCCAGCATTTT CASSYGQGSQPQHF
. TRBJ2-2 TRBD1 TRBV5-1 TGCGCCAGCAGCCGCGGGACAGGGACCGGGGAGCTGTTTTTT CASSRGTGTGELFF
few TRBJ1-2 . TRBV7-9 TGTGCCAGCAGCTTATGGGGGCTCGGCGACTATGGCTACACCTTC CASSLWGLGDYGYTF
. TRBJ2-5 TRBD2 TRBV4-2 TGTGCCAGCAGCCTGAGAGAGCGGGGCCTCCAAGAGACCCAGTACTTC CASSLRERGLQETQYF
. TRBJ1-2 . TRBV7-2 TGTGCCAGCAGCTTAATCAGGGGCCCCCGCTATGGCTACACCTTC CASSLIRGPRYGYTF
. TRBJ2-5 TRBD2 TRBV4-1 TGCGCCAGCAGCCAAAATATTCGGACTAGCGGAAAAGAGACCCAGTACTTC CASSQNIRTSGKETQYF
. TRBJ1-1 TRBD1 TRBV29-1 TGCAGCGCCGAACAGGGGCAAGGCACTGAAGCTTTCTTT CSAEQGQGTEAFF
. TRBJ2-7 TRBD1 TRBV7-9 TGTGCCAGCAGCCGCTTGGGACAGGGGACCTACGAGCAGTACTTC CASSRLGQGTYEQYF
. TRBJ1-6 TRBD1 TRBV19 TGTGCCAGTAGTATAGAAGACAGGGGGCAGTCACCCCTCCACTTT CASSIEDRGQSPLHF
. TRBJ2-1 TRBD2 TRBV25-1 TGTGCCAGCAGTGAATTCGCTAGCGGGGGGAATGAGCAGTTCTTC CASSEFASGGNEQFF
. TRBJ2-3 TRBD2 TRBV10-2 TGCGCCAGCAGTGAGCCCCCTGCGGGGGGGCCCCGTACGCAGTATTTT CASSEPPAGGPRTQYF
few TRBJ1-2 TRBD1 TRBV18 TGTGCCAGCTCACCAGGTTCAGGCACAGGGGACGGCTACACCTTC CASSPGSGTGDGYTF
. TRBJ1-1 . TRBV27 TGTGCCAGCAGTTTAGGAGACAGGGAAGCTTTCTTT CASSLGDREAFF
. TRBJ2-7 TRBD1 TRBV7-2 TGTGCCAGCAGCTTCGACAGGGATTACGAGCAGTACTTC CASSFDRDYEQYF
. TRBJ2-5 TRBD2 TRBV11-2 TGTGCCAGCAGCTTACTGACTAGCTCGGAGACCCAGTACTTC CASSLLTSSETQYF